A selection of T cell receptor beta chains follows, all from one sample in a study of regulatory T cells in long-lasting Graves disease. One entry per CDR3 protein, called by TCRdb with MiXCR from the multiplex PCR reads. This repertoire shows around 510,000 distinct CDR3 sequences, about a fifth found once; its top ten account for under 9%. The source was peripheral blood mononuclear cells (PBMCs), collected when the disease was refractory, from a patient treated with antithyroid drugs. These receptors came from a female donor with Graves disease. Each CDR3 is given with its conserved first and last residue. A D gene is named only where the DNA matches it firmly. Some rows have no size entry. The others give once, few or many, or a class for an expanded clone.

TRBV30	-	TRBJ2-7	TRBD1	14	CAWSGQGGSYEQYF	TGTGCCTGGAGTGGACAGGGCGGGTCCTACGAGCAGTACTTC
TRBV7-9	-	TRBJ1-2	TRBD1	12	CASMGTGQAYTF	TGTGCCAGCATGGGGACAGGGCAGGCTTACACCTTC
TRBV10-3	-	TRBJ2-6	-	14	CAISDPSGANVLTF	TGTGCCATCAGTGATCCTTCTGGGGCCAACGTCCTGACTTTC
TRBV2	many	TRBJ1-1	-	14	CASTNREMNTEAFF	TGTGCCAGCACTAACAGGGAGATGAACACTGAAGCTTTCTTT
TRBV6-2/TRBV6-3	many	TRBJ1-2	-	13	CASRGSGPNGYTF	TGTGCCAGCAGAGGTTCGGGACCGAACGGCTACACCTTC
TRBV2	many	TRBJ2-2	-	14	CASRTRQNTGELFF	TGTGCCAGCAGGACTCGACAGAACACCGGGGAGCTGTTTTTT
TRBV12-5	-	TRBJ2-7	TRBD1	13	CASGPGTGWEQYF	TGTGCTAGTGGTCCTGGGACAGGGTGGGAGCAGTACTTC
TRBV29-1	-	TRBJ1-1	TRBD1	17	CSVAGTGSLGWSTEAFF	TGCAGCGTGGCCGGGACAGGGAGCTTAGGGTGGTCCACTGAAGCTTTCTTT
TRBV6-2/TRBV6-3	-	TRBJ2-7	-	13	CASNLVGGWEQYF	TGTGCCAGCAATTTGGTCGGGGGATGGGAGCAGTACTTC
TRBV28	many	TRBJ1-1	-	14	CASSFGGAWTEAFF	TGTGCCAGCAGTTTCGGAGGGGCCTGGACTGAAGCTTTCTTT
TRBV11-1	many	TRBJ2-7	TRBD2	14	CASSPRLANYEQYF	TGTGCCAGCAGCCCCAGACTAGCCAACTACGAGCAGTACTTC
TRBV6-1	few	TRBJ1-1	TRBD1	14	CASRQGVLHTEAFF	TGTGCCAGCCGACAGGGTGTTTTACATACTGAAGCTTTCTTT
TRBV7-2	-	TRBJ2-7	-	15	CASSDTGGGPYEQYF	TGTGCCAGCAGCGATACAGGGGGAGGGCCCTACGAGCAGTACTTC
TRBV19	-	TRBJ1-5	TRBD1	15	CASSPRQGSNQPQHF	TGTGCCAGTAGTCCTAGACAGGGTAGCAATCAGCCCCAGCATTTT
TRBV5-1	-	TRBJ2-7	TRBD2	13	CASRLAGVDEQYF	TGCGCCAGCAGACTAGCGGGAGTCGACGAGCAGTACTTC
TRBV27	many	TRBJ1-2	-	15	CASSLADDGPYGYTF	TGTGCCAGCAGTCTAGCTGACGACGGACCCTATGGCTACACCTTC
TRBV19	-	TRBJ1-2	TRBD1	13	CASRDRIFYGYTF	TGTGCCAGCCGGGACAGGATTTTCTATGGCTACACCTTC